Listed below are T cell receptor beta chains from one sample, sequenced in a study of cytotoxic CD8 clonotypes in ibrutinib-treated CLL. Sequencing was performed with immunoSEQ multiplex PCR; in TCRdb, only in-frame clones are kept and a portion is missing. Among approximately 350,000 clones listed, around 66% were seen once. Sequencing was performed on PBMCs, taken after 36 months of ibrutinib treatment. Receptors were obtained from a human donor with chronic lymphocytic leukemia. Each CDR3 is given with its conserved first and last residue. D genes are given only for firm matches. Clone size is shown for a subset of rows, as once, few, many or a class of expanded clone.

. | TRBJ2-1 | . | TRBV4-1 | CASSQDPSVNEQFF | TGCGCCAGCAGCCAAGATCCCTCGGTCAATGAGCAGTTCTTC
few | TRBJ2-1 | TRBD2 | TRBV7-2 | CASGLAGGREQFF | TGTGCCAGTGGACTAGCGGGAGGTCGGGAGCAGTTCTTC
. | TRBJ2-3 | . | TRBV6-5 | CASSSGSPTDTQYF | TGTGCCAGCAGTTCGGGGTCCCCCACAGATACGCAGTATTTT
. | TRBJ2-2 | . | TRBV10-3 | CATLGRGETGELFF | TGTGCCACCCTGGGACGGGGTGAGACCGGGGAGCTGTTTTTT
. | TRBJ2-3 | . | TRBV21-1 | CASSSRDRARTDTQYF | TGTGCCAGCAGCTCGCGGGACAGGGCTCGCACAGATACGCAGTATTTT
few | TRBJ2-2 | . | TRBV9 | CASSVVWTANTGELFF | TGTGCCAGCAGCGTAGTGTGGACGGCGAACACCGGGGAGCTGTTTTTT
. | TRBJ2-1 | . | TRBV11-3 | CASSHGLTEQFF | TGTGCCAGCAGTCACGGACTGACTGAGCAGTTCTTC
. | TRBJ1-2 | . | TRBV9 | CASRDPGGYTF | TGTGCCAGCAGGGACCCCGGCGGCTACACCTTC
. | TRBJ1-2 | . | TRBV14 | CASSQLSLTEDYGYTF | TGTGCCAGCAGCCAACTAAGCCTTACCGAGGATTATGGCTACACCTTC
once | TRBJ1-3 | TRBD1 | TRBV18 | CASSPRTGRVGDTIYF | TGTGCCAGCTCACCCCGGACAGGGAGAGTTGGTGACACCATATATTTT
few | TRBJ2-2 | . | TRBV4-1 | CASSQDLQAYTGELFF | TGCGCCAGCAGCCAAGATCTTCAGGCCTACACCGGGGAGCTGTTTTTT
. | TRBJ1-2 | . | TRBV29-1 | CSAGGISGYTF | TGCAGCGCCGGGGGGATCTCGGGCTACACCTTC
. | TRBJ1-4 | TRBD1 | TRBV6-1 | CASKPGQGNEKLFF | TGTGCCAGCAAACCGGGACAGGGAAATGAAAAACTGTTTTTT
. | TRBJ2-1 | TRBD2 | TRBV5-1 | CASSPRKTSGIYNEQFF | TGCGCCAGCAGCCCTCGGAAGACTAGCGGGATTTACAATGAGCAGTTCTTC
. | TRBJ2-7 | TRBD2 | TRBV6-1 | CAIGRANEQYF | TGTGCCATCGGGAGGGCCAACGAGCAGTACTTC
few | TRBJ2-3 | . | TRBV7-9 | CASVGDSSTDTQYF | TGTGCCAGCGTGGGGGACTCTAGCACAGATACGCAGTATTTT
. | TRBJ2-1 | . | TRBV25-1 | CASSDYPQRGPHNEQFF | TGTGCCAGCAGTGACTACCCCCAAAGAGGCCCACACAATGAGCAGTTCTTC
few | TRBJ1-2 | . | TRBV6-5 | CASSTPGRRIGYTF | TGTGCCAGCAGTACCCCCGGACGGCGGATTGGCTACACCTTC
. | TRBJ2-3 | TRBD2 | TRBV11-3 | CASSLVGGTDTQYF | TGTGCCAGCAGCTTAGTCGGGGGGACAGATACGCAGTATTTT
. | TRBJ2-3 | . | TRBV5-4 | CASSQGFTDTQYF | TGTGCCAGCAGTCAGGGATTCACAGATACGCAGTATTTT
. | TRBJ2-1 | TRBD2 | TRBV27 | CASSPRAGGHNEQFF | TGTGCCAGCAGTCCGCGAGCGGGAGGGCATAATGAGCAGTTCTTC
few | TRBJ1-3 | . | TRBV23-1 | CASSPIPGKPGNTIYF | TGCGCCAGCAGCCCTATTCCAGGAAAGCCTGGAAACACCATATATTTT
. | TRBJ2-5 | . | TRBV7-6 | CASSLAAGYQETQYF | TGTGCCAGCAGCTTAGCCGCAGGGTACCAAGAGACCCAGTACTTC